Listed below are T cell receptor beta chains from one sample, sequenced in a study of T cell responses to AZD1222 COVID-19 vaccine. TCRdb keeps only in-frame clones here, not all; method: immunoSEQ multiplex PCR. In the table there are more than 50,000 clones, more than 70% of which are singletons. The specimen was peripheral blood, collected on day 0 of AZD1222 vaccination. The receptor set was obtained from an adult in good health. Both conserved end residues are part of each CDR3. The order of the fields is clone size, V gene, D gene, J gene, CDR3 protein, CDR3 DNA. D genes are given only for firm matches. Only some rows state a clone size, as once, few, many or a class for expanded clones.

clone size: -; V gene: TRBV18; D gene: TRBD1; J gene: TRBJ2-1; CDR3 protein: CASSSGQGNEQFF; CDR3 DNA: TGTGCCAGCTCATCCGGACAGGGGAATGAGCAGTTCTTC
clone size: -; V gene: TRBV3-1/TRBV3-2; D gene: TRBD1; J gene: TRBJ2-5; CDR3 protein: CASTRTGIGYQETQYF; CDR3 DNA: TGTGCCAGCACCCGGACAGGGATAGGGTACCAAGAGACCCAGTACTTC
clone size: -; V gene: TRBV28; D gene: TRBD1; J gene: TRBJ1-1; CDR3 protein: CASSSGTATEAFF; CDR3 DNA: TGTGCCAGCAGTTCCGGGACAGCGACTGAAGCTTTCTTT
clone size: -; V gene: TRBV2; D gene: TRBD1; J gene: TRBJ2-7; CDR3 protein: CASSPDRGASYEQYF; CDR3 DNA: TGTGCCAGCAGTCCCGACAGGGGAGCCTCCTACGAGCAGTACTTC
clone size: -; V gene: TRBV6-5; D gene: -; J gene: TRBJ1-5; CDR3 protein: CASSYSGTADQPQHF; CDR3 DNA: TGTGCCAGCAGTTACTCCGGGACGGCCGATCAGCCCCAGCATTTT
clone size: once; V gene: TRBV30; D gene: -; J gene: TRBJ2-2; CDR3 protein: CAWSVHGSNTGELFF; CDR3 DNA: TGTGCCTGGAGTGTACACGGCAGTAACACCGGGGAGCTGTTTTTT
clone size: once; V gene: TRBV12-3/TRBV12-4; D gene: -; J gene: TRBJ2-1; CDR3 protein: CASEGGSYNEQFF; CDR3 DNA: TGTGCCAGCGAGGGTGGATCCTACAATGAGCAGTTCTTC
clone size: -; V gene: TRBV19; D gene: -; J gene: TRBJ1-3; CDR3 protein: CASTPGPGNTIYF; CDR3 DNA: TGTGCCAGTACTCCGGGGCCTGGAAACACCATATATTTT
clone size: -; V gene: TRBV11-2; D gene: TRBD1; J gene: TRBJ1-1; CDR3 protein: CASSVGQGNTEAFF; CDR3 DNA: TGTGCCAGCAGCGTAGGACAGGGGAACACTGAAGCTTTCTTT
clone size: -; V gene: TRBV7-3; D gene: TRBD1; J gene: TRBJ1-2; CDR3 protein: CASSPPQGIPTNYGYTF; CDR3 DNA: TGTGCCAGCAGCCCTCCACAGGGGATCCCCACTAACTATGGCTACACCTTC
clone size: -; V gene: TRBV11-2; D gene: -; J gene: TRBJ1-6; CDR3 protein: CASTYRGGLSPNSPLHF; CDR3 DNA: TGTGCCAGCACCTACCGAGGGGGGTTAAGTCCCAATTCACCCCTCCACTTT
clone size: -; V gene: TRBV21-1; D gene: -; J gene: TRBJ2-1; CDR3 protein: CASSRGSGEQFF; CDR3 DNA: TGTGCCAGCAGCCGGGGTAGCGGGGAGCAGTTCTTC
clone size: -; V gene: TRBV5-1; D gene: TRBD2; J gene: TRBJ2-3; CDR3 protein: CASSQNRAGVGTDTQYF; CDR3 DNA: TGCGCCAGCAGCCAAAACCGAGCGGGAGTAGGGACAGATACGCAGTATTTT
clone size: -; V gene: TRBV5-4; D gene: -; J gene: TRBJ1-2; CDR3 protein: CASTPRGGGYTF; CDR3 DNA: TGTGCCAGCACCCCCCGCGGGGGAGGCTACACCTTC
clone size: few; V gene: TRBV5-4; D gene: TRBD2; J gene: TRBJ2-5; CDR3 protein: CASSFGTRQETQYF; CDR3 DNA: TGTGCCAGCAGCTTTGGGACTAGACAAGAGACCCAGTACTTC
clone size: -; V gene: TRBV6-5; D gene: -; J gene: TRBJ2-7; CDR3 protein: CASMSIAEGPYEQYF; CDR3 DNA: TGTGCCAGCATGAGTATAGCGGAAGGCCCCTACGAGCAGTACTTC
clone size: -; V gene: TRBV28; D gene: TRBD2; J gene: TRBJ2-7; CDR3 protein: CASSLNSLSSGSYEQYF; CDR3 DNA: TGTGCCAGCAGTTTAAACTCCCTCTCTAGCGGGAGCTACGAGCAGTACTTC
clone size: -; V gene: TRBV5-4; D gene: -; J gene: TRBJ2-3; CDR3 protein: CASSSSGERASTDTQYF; CDR3 DNA: TGTGCCAGCAGCTCCTCGGGGGAGCGGGCTAGCACAGATACGCAGTATTTT
clone size: -; V gene: TRBV7-2; D gene: -; J gene: TRBJ2-1; CDR3 protein: CASSGTPLNEQFF; CDR3 DNA: TGTGCCAGCAGCGGCACCCCGCTCAATGAGCAGTTCTTC
clone size: -; V gene: TRBV6-1; D gene: -; J gene: TRBJ1-2; CDR3 protein: CASSENSRTGYGYTF; CDR3 DNA: TGTGCCAGCAGTGAAAACTCAAGGACCGGCTATGGCTACACCTTC
clone size: -; V gene: TRBV5-4; D gene: -; J gene: TRBJ2-6; CDR3 protein: CASSFVGSGANVLTF; CDR3 DNA: TGTGCCAGCAGCTTCGTTGGGTCAGGGGCCAACGTCCTGACTTTC
clone size: -; V gene: TRBV30; D gene: -; J gene: TRBJ1-5; CDR3 protein: CAWSAPGAVSNQPQHF; CDR3 DNA: TGTGCCTGGAGTGCCCCCGGTGCAGTGAGCAATCAGCCCCAGCATTTT
clone size: -; V gene: TRBV7-9; D gene: TRBD1; J gene: TRBJ1-4; CDR3 protein: CASSLAQRTGSDEKLFF; CDR3 DNA: TGTGCCAGCAGCTTAGCTCAACGGACAGGGAGCGATGAAAAACTGTTTTTT
clone size: once; V gene: TRBV15; D gene: -; J gene: TRBJ2-5; CDR3 protein: CATSTRDPYQETQYF; CDR3 DNA: TGTGCCACCAGCACCCGGGACCCGTACCAAGAGACCCAGTACTTC
clone size: -; V gene: TRBV15; D gene: TRBD2; J gene: TRBJ2-3; CDR3 protein: CATSRDKAGRLQPPDTQYF; CDR3 DNA: TGTGCCACCAGCAGAGATAAAGCGGGGAGACTTCAACCTCCAGATACGCAGTATTTT
clone size: -; V gene: TRBV9; D gene: -; J gene: TRBJ1-1; CDR3 protein: CASSPAGGGAEAFF; CDR3 DNA: TGTGCCAGCAGCCCAGCCGGGGGCGGTGCTGAAGCTTTCTTT